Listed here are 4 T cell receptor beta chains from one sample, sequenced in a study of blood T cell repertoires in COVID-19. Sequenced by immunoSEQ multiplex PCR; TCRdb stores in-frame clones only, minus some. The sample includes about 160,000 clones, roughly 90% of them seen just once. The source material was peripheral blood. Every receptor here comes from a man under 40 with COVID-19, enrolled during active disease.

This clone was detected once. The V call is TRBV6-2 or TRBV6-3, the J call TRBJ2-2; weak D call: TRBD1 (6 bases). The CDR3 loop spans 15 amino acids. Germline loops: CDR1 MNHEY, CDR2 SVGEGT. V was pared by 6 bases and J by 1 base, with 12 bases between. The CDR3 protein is CASSTPGQNTGELFF. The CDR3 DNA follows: TGTGCCAGCAGCACACCGGGACAGAACACCGGGGAGCTGTTTTTT.

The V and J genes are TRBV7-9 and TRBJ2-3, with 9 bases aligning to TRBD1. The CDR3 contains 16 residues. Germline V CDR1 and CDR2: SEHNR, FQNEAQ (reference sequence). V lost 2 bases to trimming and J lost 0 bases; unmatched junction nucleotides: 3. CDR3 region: CASSLMGTGSTDTQYF. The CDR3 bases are TGTGCCAGCAGCTTAATGGGGACAGGGAGCACAGATACGCAGTATTTT. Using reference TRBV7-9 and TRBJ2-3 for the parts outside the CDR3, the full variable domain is DTGVSQNPRHKITKRGQNVTFRCDPISEHNRLYWYRQTLGQGPEFLTYFQNEAQLEKSRLLSDRFSAERPKGSFSTLEIQRTEQGDSAMYLCASSLMGTGSTDTQYFGPGTRLTVL.

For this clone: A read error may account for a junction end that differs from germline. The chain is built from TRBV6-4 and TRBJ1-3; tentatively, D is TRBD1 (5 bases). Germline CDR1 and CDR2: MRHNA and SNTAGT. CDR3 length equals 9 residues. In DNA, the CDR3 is TGTGCCAGCAGTGTCGGACACGGGTTT. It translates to CASSVGHGF.

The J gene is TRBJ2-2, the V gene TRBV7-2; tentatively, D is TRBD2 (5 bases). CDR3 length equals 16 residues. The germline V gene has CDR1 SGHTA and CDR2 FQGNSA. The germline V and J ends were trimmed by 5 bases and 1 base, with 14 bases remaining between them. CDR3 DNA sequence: TGTGCCAGCAGCCCGGCGCTGGCGGGGAACACCGGGGAGCTGTTTTTT. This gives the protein CASSPALAGNTGELFF.